This T cell receptor (beta chain) was sequenced in a study of T cells in Graves' hyperthyroidism and ophthalmopathy. Using RNA transcripts as the source, TCR beta CDR3 regions were amplified. First-round RT-PCR of the TCR CDR3 relied on the HTBI primer set. Each CDR3 protein is one row after TCRdb ran MiXCR on the multiplex PCR reads. Among 540,000 or so distinct CDR3 sequences listed, around 16% were seen once. Broader study findings: The majority of expanded thyroid clonotypes above 0.001 also appeared in blood.

With respect to this clonotype: Its cognate antigen is unknown. A much more abundant neighbour one base away suggests this may be a read error.

Sequences were obtained from blood. The origin of this receptor is a woman in her 30s with Graves' hyperthyroidism.

The CDR3 region has the DNA TGTGCCGGCAAACCTCTCGCCGGGACTCCCGTAGGGGCAAAGTTCTTC. Its translation is CAGKPLAGTPVGAKFF. The chain has TRBV6-2 or TRBV6-3 and TRBJ2-1; D may be TRBD2 (6 bases). Germline CDR1 and CDR2: MNHEY and SVGEGT. The CDR3 extends over 16 amino acids. V was trimmed by 11 bases and J by 14 bases, leaving 34 bases between them.